This entry describes one T cell receptor beta chain. Antigen specificity is unknown. Stem cell-like memory, regulatory, central memory and naive CD4+ cells were sorted via CD45RO/CCR7/CD25/CD127/CD95/CD27. The sample comes from a study of beta chain features in type 1 diabetes. Trimming pared 2 bases from V and 4 bases from J, leaving 9 bases between. Germline CDR1 and CDR2: SGHTA and FQGTGA. The CDR3 is 15 amino acids. Study observations and caveats: Type 1 diabetes patients had moderately but significantly shorter TCRB CDR3s in all four CD4+ subsets.

The investigators reverse transcribed all of the isolated RNA, so they sequenced expressed TCRB transcripts. The protocol was immunoSEQ multiplex PCR, while the TCRdb copy is restricted to in-frame clones and leaves out a portion. The profile shows fewer than 300,000 clones, about a tenth of them singletons. The material sequenced was naive CD4+ T cells from blood. The sequence derives from a young man with type 1 diabetes. V and J are TRBV7-3 and TRBJ2-6, with a possible D match to TRBD2 (6 bases). The CDR3, as DNA: TGTGCCAGCAGCTTAGGGACTTCCGGGGCCAACGTCCTGACTTTC. Residues: CASSLGTSGANVLTF.